Listed below are T cell receptor beta chains from one sample, sequenced in a study of regulatory T cells in long-lasting Graves disease. TCRdb ran MiXCR on the multiplex PCR reads and lists one entry per CDR3 protein. The sample carries around 470,000 distinct CDR3 sequences, about 15% recorded once. The same data also contributed to another study, on T cells in Graves' hyperthyroidism and ophthalmopathy.

The sample was peripheral blood mononuclear cells (PBMCs), taken at new diagnosis, from a patient treated with antithyroid drugs. Receptor source: a woman aged 45 to 65 with Graves disease. Both conserved end residues are trimmed from each CDR3. Clone size is given for some rows only: seen once, a few or many times, or a class if the clone is expanded.

clone_size: many
v_call: TRBV5-5
cdr3_aa: ASSLQGYEQF

clone_size: few
v_call: TRBV12-3/TRBV12-4
cdr3_aa: ASSLGTEGYGYT

clone_size: many
v_call: TRBV5-5
cdr3_aa: ASSLNQGAVDGYT

clone_size: few
v_call: TRBV5-4
cdr3_aa: ASSLLDRVNSPLH

clone_size: many
v_call: TRBV10-2
cdr3_aa: ASSNRGIVYNEQF

clone_size: few
v_call: TRBV19
cdr3_aa: ASSIRDRGSQH

clone_size: many
v_call: TRBV29-1
cdr3_aa: SVEGKFSTDTQY

clone_size: many
v_call: TRBV28
cdr3_aa: ASSALVRDTQY

clone_size: many
v_call: TRBV3-1
cdr3_aa: ASSQDSLAGYTGELF

clone_size: .
v_call: TRBV7-8
cdr3_aa: ASSFPGQQAETQY

clone_size: few
v_call: TRBV14
cdr3_aa: ASSLRGQSQETQY

clone_size: few
v_call: TRBV10-3
cdr3_aa: ASRDRVPSFQPQH

clone_size: many
v_call: TRBV6-1
cdr3_aa: ASRETAPIGYT

clone_size: .
v_call: TRBV4-2
cdr3_aa: ASSLLAGGPHEQY

clone_size: .
v_call: TRBV6-1
cdr3_aa: ASSDGPGGIHYEQY

clone_size: .
v_call: TRBV19
cdr3_aa: AIKGPLLTGELF

clone_size: few
v_call: TRBV30
cdr3_aa: AFSSTGEPYEQY

clone_size: .
v_call: TRBV29-1
cdr3_aa: SVLGAYEQY

clone_size: many
v_call: TRBV28
cdr3_aa: ASSFRDRGQHEQF

clone_size: many
v_call: TRBV2
cdr3_aa: ASSEGLASDTQY

clone_size: .
v_call: TRBV19
cdr3_aa: ASSTSGRTGAF

clone_size: many
v_call: TRBV5-1
cdr3_aa: ASSPGTSNYEQY

clone_size: .
v_call: TRBV5-1
cdr3_aa: ASSPEWGEKLF

clone_size: .
v_call: TRBV9
cdr3_aa: VSSFSGGTGELF

clone_size: .
v_call: TRBV4-1
cdr3_aa: ASSQESTYQPQH

clone_size: many
v_call: TRBV5-1
cdr3_aa: ASSLEMFELEAF

clone_size: .
v_call: TRBV5-1
cdr3_aa: ASSLVTGGSTEQF

clone_size: .
v_call: TRBV9
cdr3_aa: ASSVSAGAEETQY

clone_size: many
v_call: TRBV6-1
cdr3_aa: ATYGTGGPNYGYT

clone_size: few
v_call: TRBV19
cdr3_aa: ASSIMGERAF

clone_size: few
v_call: TRBV6-1
cdr3_aa: ASRGMDGGLYGYT

clone_size: many
v_call: TRBV7-8
cdr3_aa: ASSWLAGGPSEQF

clone_size: many
v_call: TRBV7-9
cdr3_aa: ASSGQGTRDTQY

clone_size: many
v_call: TRBV6-9
cdr3_aa: ASSYSYRQETQY

clone_size: many
v_call: TRBV7-9
cdr3_aa: ASSFRGGYEQY

clone_size: .
v_call: TRBV4-1
cdr3_aa: ASSPNGQDKLSYEQY

clone_size: few
v_call: TRBV10-3
cdr3_aa: ATGAPSGPKGADTQY

clone_size: many
v_call: TRBV7-8
cdr3_aa: ASSPRRGTDTQY

clone_size: many
v_call: TRBV2
cdr3_aa: ASNNYNSPLH

clone_size: .
v_call: TRBV6-1
cdr3_aa: ASTGGVEVNEQF

clone_size: many
v_call: TRBV20-1
cdr3_aa: SAIEWGDDTDTQY

clone_size: many
v_call: TRBV18
cdr3_aa: ASSPNRETEAF

clone_size: many
v_call: TRBV5-1
cdr3_aa: ASSRSGAFTDTQY

clone_size: many
v_call: TRBV6-1
cdr3_aa: ASSRTGFPNEKLF

clone_size: many
v_call: TRBV27
cdr3_aa: ASREVGELF

clone_size: many
v_call: TRBV7-3
cdr3_aa: ASSRQENTEAF

clone_size: .
v_call: TRBV5-1
cdr3_aa: ASSFPPTGSCTEAF

clone_size: many
v_call: TRBV28
cdr3_aa: ASSLMGARDSQY

clone_size: few
v_call: TRBV5-5
cdr3_aa: ASNPGQGAYEQY

clone_size: many
v_call: TRBV7-9
cdr3_aa: ASSLIGQGPYEQY

clone_size: many
v_call: TRBV3-1
cdr3_aa: ASSLGWDSSYNEQF

clone_size: .
v_call: TRBV5-8
cdr3_aa: ASSWTSGPSYEQY

clone_size: many
v_call: TRBV4-1
cdr3_aa: ASSLGTGATYEQY

clone_size: .
v_call: TRBV7-3
cdr3_aa: ASSPGLSVTTDTQY

clone_size: few
v_call: TRBV7-2
cdr3_aa: ASSSGLAGV

clone_size: few
v_call: TRBV3-1
cdr3_aa: ASSHGLAGVGDEQF

clone_size: few
v_call: TRBV28
cdr3_aa: ASSGTGIGYGYT